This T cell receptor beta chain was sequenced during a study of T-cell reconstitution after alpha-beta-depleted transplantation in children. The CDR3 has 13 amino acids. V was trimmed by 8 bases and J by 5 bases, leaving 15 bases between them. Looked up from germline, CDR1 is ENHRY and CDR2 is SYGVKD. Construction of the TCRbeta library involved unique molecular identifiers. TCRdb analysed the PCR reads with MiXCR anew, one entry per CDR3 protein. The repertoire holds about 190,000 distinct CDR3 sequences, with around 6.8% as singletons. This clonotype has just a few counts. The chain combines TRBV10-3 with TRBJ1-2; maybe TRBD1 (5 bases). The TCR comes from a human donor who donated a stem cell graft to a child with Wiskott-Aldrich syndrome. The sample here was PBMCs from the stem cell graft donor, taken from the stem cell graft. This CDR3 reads CAIPGVGLYGYTF. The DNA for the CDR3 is TGTGCCATCCCCGGCGTGGGACTTTATGGCTACACCTTC.